The 15 T cell receptor beta chains below were found in one sample sequenced in a study of molecular identifiers for immune sequencing clone quantification (dated by TCRdb to between 2017 and 2018). The receptor library was made with PCR. Sequencer: Illumina HiSeq 4000. TCRdb passed the public sequencing reads through fastp at Q25 and MiXCR, retaining productive beta sequences. Rows are unified per CDR3 protein, each entry keeping the most common DNA and genes. The table for this sample lists about 640,000 distinct CDR3 sequences; 15% to 20% of them were counted only once. The ten largest clones capture roughly 0.9% of the sample. Sequenced material: naive CD8+ T cells from blood, with Jurkat cell RNA spiked in. Taken with the paper, the label for cell subset or site translates to: FACS-sorted CD8+CD4-CCR7+CD45RA+ naive T cells. Receptors were obtained from a human donor in good health. Some libraries in this study had Jurkat cell RNA spiked in.

This clonotype was counted many times. This chain links TRBV20-1 with TRBJ2-7; 10 positions match TRBD2. V was pared by 6 bases and J by 5 bases, with 7 bases of the junction left unmatched. This CDR3 spans 13 amino acids. Per germline, CDR1 DFQATT and CDR2 SNEGSKA (reference sequence). CDR3 sequence reads: CSAPDSGGNEQYF. The DNA of the CDR3 is TGCAGTGCCCCGGATAGCGGGGGGAACGAGCAGTACTTC.

This clonotype was detected only a few times. The chain carries TRBV4-3 and TRBJ2-1, with D possibly TRBD1 on 5 matching bases. This CDR3 is 16 amino acids long. V lost 0 bases and J 3 bases, leaving 12 bases between the germline ends. From germline, CDR1 is LGHNA and CDR2 YSLEER. The CDR3 protein is CASSQDSRAFYNEQFF. Written as DNA, the CDR3 is TGCGCCAGCAGCCAAGATTCCAGGGCATTCTACAATGAGCAGTTCTTC.

This clonotype showed up many times. The CDR3 sequence is CASSLVGQGGEQYF. CDR3 coding DNA: TGTGCCAGCAGCTTAGTGGGACAGGGAGGTGAGCAGTACTTC. The gene calls are TRBV7-2 and TRBJ2-7, with 9 bases fitting TRBD1. Germline CDR1 is SGHTA and CDR2 is FQGNSA. V shed 1 base, J shed 7 bases, and the junction held 5 bases outside the gene matches. The CDR3 consists of 14 residues.

The chain carries TRBV2 and TRBJ2-5; no clear D gene. Germline CDR1 reads SNHLY; CDR2 reads FYNNEI. This CDR3 has 16 amino acids. Trimming cost V 5 bases and J 0 bases, with 16 bases left between them. For the CDR3, the DNA is TGTGCCAGCAGTCCACCCCGGGCCGCATACCAAGAGACCCAGTACTTC. Its protein is CASSPPRAAYQETQYF.

This clonotype was seen at least ten times. This chain links TRBV19 with TRBJ2-2; no definite D call. Between the trimmed V and J ends, which lost 3 bases and 5 bases, there was a span of 13 bases. The V gene's germline CDR1 is LNHDA and CDR2 SQIVND (reference sequence). This CDR3 comprises 15 residues. The DNA for the CDR3 is TGTGCCAGTAGTATGGGCAACCTGAGGACCGGGGAGCTGTTTTTT. Translating gives CASSMGNLRTGELFF.

This clonotype was counted ten times or more. V and J are TRBV5-4 and TRBJ2-1, with no clear D. CDR1 and CDR2 (germline): SGHNT, YYREEE (reference sequence). This CDR3 spans 12 amino acids. V was trimmed by 2 bases and J by 6 bases, leaving 6 bases between them. CDR3 loop: CASSLWGNEQFF. In DNA form, the CDR3 reads TGTGCCAGCAGCTTATGGGGCAATGAGCAGTTCTTC.

In this sample, this clonotype turned up a few times. The chain links TRBV11-2 to TRBJ1-3; no firm D call. V lost 0 bases, J lost 0 bases, and 6 bases lay in between. Germline assignment: CDR1 SGHAT and CDR2 FQNNGV. This CDR3 is 15 amino acids long. This chain's CDR3 is CASSLDVLSGNTIYF. The DNA for the CDR3 is TGTGCCAGCAGCTTAGATGTGCTCTCTGGAAACACCATATATTTT. The full variable domain, its missing parts supplied by reference TRBV11-2 and TRBJ1-3, is EAGVAQSPRYKIIEKRQSVAFWCNPISGHATLYWYQQILGQGPKLLIQFQNNGVVDDSQLPKDRFSAERLKGVDSTLKIQPAKLEDSAVYLCASSLDVLSGNTIYFGEGSWLTVV.

In this sample, this clonotype turned up many times. The J gene is TRBJ1-3, the V gene TRBV15; no firm D call. Trimming took off 0 bases at V and 1 base at J, with 7 bases between the two ends. There are 15 residues in the CDR3. Germline lookup yields CDR1 LNHNV and CDR2 YYDKDF (reference sequence). CDR3 sequence reads: CATSRDQGSGNTIYF. The CDR3 nucleotides are TGTGCCACCAGCAGAGATCAAGGATCTGGAAACACCATATATTTT.

This clonotype was observed at least ten times. The chain employs TRBV4-2 and TRBJ2-3, with a weak D call TRBD2 (5 bases). The CDR3 extends over 16 amino acids. V lost 0 bases, J lost 2 bases, and 12 bases lay in between. CDR1 LGHNA and CDR2 YNFKEQ come from the germline V gene. Written as DNA, the CDR3 is TGTGCCAGCAGCCAAGAGCAAGGACTCTACACAGATACGCAGTATTTT. Translated: CASSQEQGLYTDTQYF.

This clonotype was detected only a few times. The genes are TRBV6-1 and TRBJ1-1; D remains ambiguous. CDR1 is MNHNS and CDR2 is SASEGT in the germline V gene. The CDR3 has 15 residues. Trimming removed 6 bases at V and 0 bases at J, with 14 bases between. As DNA, the CDR3 is TGTGCCAGCAGCCTAGGGCGGACGATGAACACTGAAGCTTTCTTT. Protein sequence: CASSLGRTMNTEAFF.

This clonotype was observed a few times. One end of the junction is discordant with germline, which a read error may explain. The chain is built from TRBV11-2 and TRBJ2-1, with 8 bases that match TRBD2. The CDR3 length is 16 residues. Germline CDR1 and CDR2: SGHAT and FQNNGV. The CDR3 sequence: CASSLVETSDYNGQFF. In nucleotides, the CDR3 is TGTGCCAGCAGCCTAGTCGAGACTAGCGACTACAATGGGCAGTTCTTC.

This clonotype came up many times. The gene calls are TRBV11-2 and TRBJ2-3, with D possibly TRBD1 on 5 matching bases. The V end was cut by 3 bases, the J end by 2 bases, with 12 bases between. CDR3 size: 15 residues. The germline gives CDR1 SGHAT, CDR2 FQNNGV. CDR3 sequence reads: CASSFSATDTDTQYF. DNA of the CDR3: TGTGCCAGCAGCTTCTCTGCGACAGACACAGATACGCAGTATTTT.

Remarks on this clonotype: A read error is likely, as this CDR3 ends without the conserved phenylalanine or tryptophan. The chain combines TRBV29-1 with TRBJ2-3; possible D gene TRBD2, 8 bases. Germline-derived CDR1 and CDR2 are SQVTM and ANQGSEA. The CDR3 runs to 14 residues. Written as DNA, the CDR3 is TGCAGCGTTGTAGCGGGGACAGATTCAGATACACAGTATCTT. Amino acid sequence: CSVVAGTDSDTQYL.

The chain combines TRBV28 with TRBJ2-3, with TRBD1 as a possible D gene (5 bases). Trimming removed 11 bases at V and 2 bases at J, with 23 bases between. The CDR3 spans 16 residues. The germline CDR1 and CDR2 sequences are MDHEN and SYDVKM. CDR3 nucleotide sequence: TGTGCCGGCACTCTATCTGCGGAAGGGGACACAGATACGCAGTATTTT. This codes for CAGTLSAEGDTDTQYF.

The table lists this clonotype with many counts. The chain carries TRBV20-1 and TRBJ2-3, with a tentative D call TRBD1 (6 bases). V lost 5 bases, J lost 4 bases, and 13 bases lay in between. Germline assignment: CDR1 DFQATT and CDR2 SNEGSKA (reference sequence). The CDR3 length is 13 residues. CDR3 in amino acids: CSAGRQESDTQYF. The DNA of the CDR3 is TGCAGTGCTGGGCGACAGGAATCAGATACGCAGTATTTT.